The 29 T cell receptor beta chains below were found in one sample sequenced in a study of blood T cell repertoires in COVID-19. Data came from immunoSEQ multiplex PCR; TCRdb stores just in-frame clones and leaves some out. Of some 250,000 clones in the sample, roughly 90% were seen once. Sequencing input: peripheral blood. The receptors shown here come from a man between 60 and 70 years old who had recovered from COVID-19.

The chain combines TRBV6-5 with TRBJ2-7, with 11 positions matching TRBD1. The V gene end was trimmed by 8 bases and the J gene end by 4 bases; junction bases not matched to a gene: 7. The CDR3 loop spans 14 amino acids. Germline V gives CDR1 MNHEY, CDR2 SVGAGI. DNA of the CDR3: TGTGCCAGCGGTAGGACAGGGGGCGGGTACGAGCAGTACGTC. As protein: CASGRTGGGYEQYV.

Only one count was recorded for this clone. This rearrangement joins TRBV12-3 or TRBV12-4 to TRBJ2-3; D gene unclear. There are 12 residues in the CDR3. The V and J ends lost 5 bases and 6 bases respectively, with 9 bases between them. This CDR3 reads CASSPHTDTQYF. The CDR3 DNA sequence: TGTGCCAGCAGTCCCCACACCGATACGCAGTATTTT.

The chain carries TRBV19 and TRBJ1-2; 11 bases line up with TRBD1. The CDR3 has 13 amino acids. Germline trimming cut 11 bases from V and 7 bases from J; bases unmatched to any gene: 9. CDR1 is LNHDA, CDR2 SQIVND, per germline (reference sequence). CDR3 sequence reads: CAAQPGTGGGYTF. In nucleotides, the CDR3 is TGTGCCGCCCAGCCCGGGACAGGGGGTGGCTACACCTTC.

The genes are TRBV7-2 and TRBJ1-2, with a possible D match to TRBD1 (5 bases). CDR1 and CDR2 (germline): SGHTA, FQGNSA. V was cut by 5 bases and J by 6 bases, with 13 bases left in between. The CDR3 has 13 residues. As DNA, the CDR3 is TGTGCCAGCAGCCCCGGTCCAGGGAATGGCTACACCTTC. It specifies CASSPGPGNGYTF.

The chain has TRBV30 and TRBJ1-6; TRBD1 is a possible D gene (5 bases). The CDR3 has 14 amino acids. CDR1 GTSNPN and CDR2 SVGIG come from the germline V gene (reference sequence). Deletions cut 0 bases from V and 7 bases from J, with 10 bases between. Here the CDR3 DNA reads TGTGCCTGGAGTGTGGGACGGGAGAATTCACCCCTCCACTTT. Translation: CAWSVGRENSPLHF.

The chain combines TRBV10-2 with TRBJ1-1; 7 nucleotides align to TRBD1. J gave up 7 bases and V 8 bases, and 13 bases lay outside the gene matches. CDR3 length equals 14 residues. Germline V gives CDR1 WSHSY, CDR2 SAAADI. The CDR3 sequence is CASSYRGPSNEAFF. Here the CDR3 DNA reads TGCGCCAGCTCATACAGGGGCCCCTCCAATGAAGCTTTCTTT.

J is TRBJ1-6 and V is TRBV30; D is ambiguous. The CDR3 is 13 amino acids. Germline assignment: CDR1 GTSNPN and CDR2 SVGIG (reference sequence). Deletions cut 1 base from V and 6 bases from J, with 7 bases between. This CDR3 is CAWSAQINSPLHF. The CDR3 DNA reads TGTGCCTGGAGTGCCCAGATTAATTCACCCCTCCACTTT.

The chain links TRBV28 to TRBJ2-2; the D gene is possibly TRBD2 (7 bases). Germline assignment: CDR1 MDHEN and CDR2 SYDVKM. This CDR3 has 17 residues. The V gene lost 6 bases and the J gene lost 5 bases, with 22 bases spanning the gap. In DNA form, the CDR3 reads TGTGCCAGCAGCACCCTACCCACGGAGGGGGGGACCGGGGAGCTGTTTTTT. Encoded protein: CASSTLPTEGGTGELFF.

This chain joins TRBV5-1 and TRBJ1-1; D is uncertain. The germline V gene has CDR1 SGHRS and CDR2 YFSETQ. V lost 0 bases, J lost 1 base, and 19 bases lay in between. The CDR3 length is 18 residues. The CDR3 nucleotides are TGCGCCAGCAGCTTGGGGAGTGGGATGGGAGCTTCGAACACTGAAGCTTTCTTT. Translated, it gives CASSLGSGMGASNTEAFF.

V gene TRBV19 combines with J gene TRBJ2-7; 7 bases map to TRBD1. CDR3 length equals 15 residues. V was clipped by 5 bases and J by 4 bases; unmatched bases: 11. Germline loops: CDR1 LNHDA, CDR2 SQIVND (reference sequence). DNA for the CDR3: TGTGCCAGTAGTCCTGGAAGGACAGGATTTTACGAGCAGTACGTC. Translating gives CASSPGRTGFYEQYV.

The V and J genes are TRBV19 and TRBJ1-1, with D unclear. Trimming left V 5 bases short and J 1 base short, with 14 bases between. Germline-derived CDR1 and CDR2 are LNHDA and SQIVND (reference sequence). The CDR3 spans 15 residues. In DNA form, the CDR3 reads TGTGCCAGTAGTGCCCCATGGCAGGCGAACACTGAAGCTTTCTTT. This sequence encodes CASSAPWQANTEAFF.

The gene calls are TRBV2 and TRBJ2-6; D is unresolved. Germline CDR1 SNHLY, CDR2 FYNNEI. This CDR3 is 15 amino acids long. V dropped 2 bases and J dropped 4 bases, with 9 bases sitting between them. The CDR3 spells CASSELWAGANVLTF. The CDR3 coding sequence is TGTGCCAGCAGTGAACTGTGGGCCGGGGCCAACGTCCTGACTTTC.

The gene calls are TRBV6-5 and TRBJ1-2; 7 bases are a match to TRBD1. Germline CDR1 is MNHEY and CDR2 is SVGAGI. The CDR3 is 13 amino acids. V lost 11 bases, J lost 3 bases, and 9 bases stayed unmatched. The CDR3 bases are TGTGCCGGCCAGGGGGGAATTTACTATGGCTACACCTTC. Protein: CAGQGGIYYGYTF.

The genes are TRBV5-6 and TRBJ2-7; 11 positions match TRBD1. The CDR3 contains 14 residues. The V segment lost 0 bases and the J segment 6 bases; nucleotides outside the gene matches: 2. Germline CDR1 and CDR2: SGHDT and YYEEEE. The CDR3 loop reads CASSLGTGGREQYF. In DNA form, the CDR3 reads TGTGCCAGCAGCTTGGGGACAGGGGGCCGCGAGCAGTACTTC.

The chain employs TRBV6-5 and TRBJ2-2; D may be TRBD1 (5 bases). CDR1 MNHEY and CDR2 SVGAGI come from the germline V gene. This CDR3 region has 12 residues. V dropped 4 bases and J dropped 7 bases, with 7 bases sitting between them. The CDR3 sequence is CASSSGFGELFF. The CDR3 DNA reads as TGTGCCAGCAGTTCAGGGTTCGGGGAGCTGTTTTTT.

The CDR3 DNA reads as TGTGCCAGCAGTACCTCCTTCGCGGGGAACTATGGCTACACCTTC. Residues: CASSTSFAGNYGYTF. The J gene is TRBJ1-2, the V gene TRBV6-5; D is undetermined. The V end lost 5 bases, the J end lost 2 bases, and 15 bases lay between the germline ends. This CDR3 is 15 amino acids long. Germline lookup yields CDR1 MNHEY and CDR2 SVGAGI.

The chain links TRBV10-2 to TRBJ1-5; no reliable D call. From germline, CDR1 is WSHSY and CDR2 SAAADI. The CDR3 spans 12 residues. The CDR3 protein is CAAKRETGPQHF. In DNA form, the CDR3 reads TGCGCGGCGAAGCGGGAGACGGGCCCCCAGCATTTT.

The chain combines TRBV18 with TRBJ2-1; D perhaps matches TRBD2 (6 bases). The CDR3 spans 13 residues. Looked up from germline, CDR1 is KGHSH and CDR2 is LQKENI. The V and J ends lost 3 bases and 5 bases respectively, with 8 bases between them. The CDR3 here is CASSPGLNNEQFF. CDR3 in DNA: TGTGCCAGCTCACCGGGACTCAACAATGAGCAGTTCTTC.

This chain links TRBV27 with TRBJ2-7, with 9 bases matching TRBD2. From germline, CDR1 is MNHEY and CDR2 SMNVEV (reference sequence). V dropped 2 bases and J dropped 4; count of bases not matched to a gene: 6. The CDR3 runs 15 residues. This chain's CDR3 is CASSLASSGAYEQYV. CDR3 sequence (DNA): TGTGCCAGCAGTTTAGCTTCTAGCGGGGCATACGAGCAGTACGTC.

V is TRBV1 and J is TRBJ2-7; the table's D call, TRBD2, has no DNA check behind it. TRBV1 is flagged as a pseudogene. The CDR3 consists of 17 residues. CDR3 in amino acids: CTSSQEDYAGGSYEQYF. The CDR3 bases are TGCACCAGCAGCCAAGAGGATTACGCGGGGGGCTCCTACGAGCAGTACTTC.

This chain uses TRBV7-2 with TRBJ1-2; 10 bases match TRBD1. CDR1 SGHTA and CDR2 FQGNSA come from the germline V gene. The ends lost 4 bases at V and 9 bases at J; junction bases unmatched: 5. The length of the CDR3 is 13 residues. For the CDR3, the DNA is TGTGCCAGCAGCTCGAGGGACAGGGGCCGCTACACCTTC. This gives the protein CASSSRDRGRYTF. The full variable domain, in which reference TRBV7-2 and TRBJ1-2 provide the parts outside the CDR3, is GAGVSQSPSNKVTEKGKDVELRCDPISGHTALYWYRQSLGQGLEFLIYFQGNSAPDKSGLPSDRFSAERTGGSVSTLTIQRTQQEDSAVYLCASSSRDRGRYTFGSGTRLTVV.

This chain connects TRBV6-5 to TRBJ2-5; tentatively, D is TRBD1 (6 bases). The CDR3 runs 14 residues. The germline V gene encodes CDR1 MNHEY and CDR2 SVGAGI. V was pared by 2 bases and J by 5 bases, with 12 bases between. CDR3 DNA: TGTGCCAGCAGTTACCGCCAGGGGTGGGAGACCCAGTACTTC. The encoded protein is CASSYRQGWETQYF.

This rearrangement joins TRBV6-4 to TRBJ2-7, with 8 bases matching TRBD1. The CDR3 consists of 20 residues. Germline CDR1 MRHNA, CDR2 SNTAGT. Losses at the gene ends were 2 bases for V and 0 bases for J; bases not matched to a gene: 18. This CDR3 reads CASSDGSTGGWVRCSYEQYV. Here the CDR3 DNA reads TGTGCCAGCAGTGACGGTTCTACAGGGGGTTGGGTGCGTTGCTCCTACGAGCAGTACGTC.

This chain connects TRBV6-1 to TRBJ2-1; 9 bases fit TRBD2. The CDR3 has 16 amino acids. Unmatched junction bases numbered 9, after V lost 2 bases and J lost 7 bases. The V gene's germline CDR1 is MNHNS and CDR2 SASEGT. The DNA for the CDR3 is TGTGCCAGCAGTGAAATTCGGGCTAGCGGGGAAAATGAGCAGTTCTTC. Translated: CASSEIRASGENEQFF.

This chain connects TRBV19 to TRBJ2-2; no clear D. Trimming took off 3 bases at V and 4 bases at J, with 6 bases between the two ends. This CDR3 is 13 amino acids long. Germline V gene data show CDR1 as LNHDA and CDR2 as SQIVND (reference sequence). The CDR3 region has the DNA TGTGCCAGTAGTATTCGGGTCACCGGGGAGCTGTTTTTT. This sequence encodes CASSIRVTGELFF.

This clone has just one count. This rearrangement joins TRBV9 to TRBJ2-7, with 9 bases that match TRBD1. CDR1 SGDLS and CDR2 YYNGEE come from the germline V gene. V trimming: 4 bases; J trimming: 4 bases; junction bases outside the gene matches: 9. The CDR3 length is 15 residues. The CDR3 is CASSPGTGQVYEQYF. The CDR3 region has the DNA TGTGCCAGCAGCCCTGGGACAGGGCAAGTGTACGAGCAGTACTTC. Full variable domain (rest looked up from reference TRBV9 and TRBJ2-7): DSGVTQTPKHLITATGQRVTLRCSPRSGDLSVYWYQQSLDQGLQFLIQYYNGEERAKGNILERFSAQQFPDLHSELNLSSLELGDSALYFCASSPGTGQVYEQYFGPGTRLTVT.

This chain links TRBV7-8 with TRBJ1-5, with 9 bases that match TRBD1. The germline V gene has CDR1 SGHVS and CDR2 FQNEAQ. V dropped 1 base and J dropped 4; count of bases not matched to a gene: 8. The length of the CDR3 is 17 residues. DNA of the CDR3: TGTGCCAGCAGCTTAGGGAGGGGGACAGGGCGGAATCAGCCCCAGCATTTT. It yields the protein CASSLGRGTGRNQPQHF.

Here the CDR3 reads CASSKGQSLANEKLFF. In DNA form, the CDR3 reads TGTGCCAGTAGTAAAGGACAGAGTCTCGCTAATGAAAAACTGTTTTTT. The genes are TRBV19 and TRBJ1-4; D might be TRBD1 (6 bases). Per germline, CDR1 LNHDA and CDR2 SQIVND (reference sequence). V lost 4 bases, J lost 3 bases, and 15 bases lay in between. This CDR3 spans 16 amino acids.

This chain links TRBV6-6 with TRBJ1-2; 7 bases match TRBD1. CDR3 length equals 13 residues. After removal of 4 bases from V and 8 bases from J, the junction contained 7 bases not matched to a gene. CDR1 is MNHNY, CDR2 SVGAGI, per germline (reference sequence). CDR3 region: CASSSVTGVGYTF. In nucleotides, the CDR3 is TGTGCCAGCAGTTCAGTAACAGGGGTCGGCTACACCTTC.